Listed here is a single T cell receptor (beta chain). The antigen is not known. The CDR3 has 16 amino acids. With V trimmed by 4 bases and J by 6 bases, 11 bases remained unmatched. Germline V gene sequence: CDR1 LGHNA, CDR2 YNFKEQ. Time point noted: week 35, safety follow-up. With topical imiquimod, each dose of the vaccine consisted of 300 ug of mutant IDH1 20-mer peptide. The astrocytomas were IDH1-mutant, ATRX-negative, and WHO grade 3 or 4. The sample originates from a study of a mutant IDH1 vaccine in newly diagnosed glioma. Study at large: The sex distribution of treated patients was around 62% male and about 38% female, with a mean age of 40.4 years.

Here immunoSEQ multiplex PCR was the method, and the copy in TCRdb shows in-frame clones only, minus some. Of fewer than 70,000 clones in the sample, approximately 86% were seen once. Source: PBMCs, taken from a glioma patient whose treatment included an IDH1 peptide vaccine. This receptor was identified in a man aged 25 to 40 with glioma. This chain joins TRBV4-2 and TRBJ2-1; 8 bases align to TRBD2. The CDR3 region is CASSRGSSGEGNEQFF. The CDR3 DNA sequence: TGTGCCAGCAGCCGGGGAAGTAGCGGGGAGGGCAATGAGCAGTTCTTC.